The rows below give T cell receptor beta chains drawn from one sample of a study of T cell repertoires in cytomegalovirus infection. TCRdb used MiXCR to reprocess the reads, holding one entry per CDR3 protein. The sample shows a few hundred thousand distinct CDR3 sequences, around 18% of them seen only once. The sequencing input was PBMCs. The receptors originated from a human donor in good health (CMV status not recorded). Some clones in this sample may be carry-over from other donors' samples. Both conserved end residues are part of each CDR3. The order of the fields is J gene, V gene, CDR3 protein.

j_call: TRBJ2-7; v_call: TRBV2; cdr3_aa: CASKGSGHYEQYF
j_call: TRBJ1-1; v_call: TRBV12-3/TRBV12-4; cdr3_aa: CASRRTGWATEAFF
j_call: TRBJ2-3; v_call: TRBV5-8; cdr3_aa: CASSWDRATDTQYF
j_call: TRBJ2-3; v_call: TRBV7-8; cdr3_aa: CASSSSGGGADTQYF
j_call: TRBJ1-3; v_call: TRBV11-2; cdr3_aa: CASSPPGTAGNTIYF
j_call: TRBJ2-1; v_call: TRBV12-3/TRBV12-4; cdr3_aa: CASSRQFLYNEQFF
j_call: TRBJ1-1; v_call: TRBV3-1; cdr3_aa: CASSRDNTEAFF
j_call: TRBJ2-7; v_call: TRBV29-1; cdr3_aa: CSVEEIYEQYF
j_call: TRBJ1-1; v_call: TRBV7-2; cdr3_aa: CASSLGTTSTEAFF
j_call: TRBJ1-2; v_call: TRBV20-1; cdr3_aa: CSARPSSLDYGYTF
j_call: TRBJ2-3; v_call: TRBV7-2; cdr3_aa: CASSLFLSGGADTQYF
j_call: TRBJ1-2; v_call: TRBV29-1; cdr3_aa: CSVPGSWGYTF
j_call: TRBJ1-3; v_call: TRBV28; cdr3_aa: CASSLSRYSGNTIYF
j_call: TRBJ2-7; v_call: TRBV7-2; cdr3_aa: CASSLASDGSYEQYF
j_call: TRBJ1-2; v_call: TRBV20-1; cdr3_aa: CSARDQLQGLENGYTF
j_call: TRBJ2-7; v_call: TRBV4-3; cdr3_aa: CASSQEAGGTPYEQYF
j_call: TRBJ2-5; v_call: TRBV2; cdr3_aa: CASSEIQETQYF
j_call: TRBJ1-4; v_call: TRBV7-6; cdr3_aa: CASSLWDNGEKLFF
j_call: TRBJ2-3; v_call: TRBV29-1; cdr3_aa: CSVGTDADTQYF
j_call: TRBJ1-4; v_call: TRBV27; cdr3_aa: CASSLRQGYEKLFF
j_call: TRBJ1-3; v_call: TRBV20-1; cdr3_aa: CSARLPQSGNTIYF
j_call: TRBJ1-2; v_call: TRBV10-3; cdr3_aa: CANRDGGVGHGYTF
j_call: TRBJ2-6; v_call: TRBV7-9; cdr3_aa: CASSLDQGSGANVLTF
j_call: TRBJ2-7; v_call: TRBV6-6; cdr3_aa: CASSWSRGDYEQYF
j_call: TRBJ2-7; v_call: TRBV7-2; cdr3_aa: CASSLGTASSYEQYF
j_call: TRBJ2-5; v_call: TRBV10-3; cdr3_aa: CAISESTSGGETQYF